The 22 T cell receptor beta chains in this list originate from one sample, sequenced in a study of T cells in Graves' hyperthyroidism and ophthalmopathy. RNA transcripts yielded amplified TCR beta CDR3 regions. Primed by the HTBI set, a first-round RT-PCR was run on the TCR CDR3. TCRdb fed the multiplex PCR reads into MiXCR, producing one record per CDR3 protein. This table holds around 430,000 distinct CDR3 sequences, under 15% found once. The source material was blood. Receptors originate from a woman under 40 with Graves' hyperthyroidism.

This clonotype turned up a few times. V is TRBV6-9 and J is TRBJ1-4; possible D gene TRBD1, 6 bases. V was shortened by 4 bases and J by 2 bases, with 11 bases between the two germline ends. Germline assignment: CDR1 MNHGY and CDR2 SVAAGI. The CDR3 length is 15 residues. CDR3 sequence: CASSSVGGTNEKLFF. In DNA, the CDR3 is TGTGCCAGCAGTTCTGTCGGGGGCACTAATGAAAAACTGTTTTTT.

Many counts were recorded for this clonotype. V gene TRBV2 combines with J gene TRBJ1-2, with 8 positions matching TRBD1. The CDR3 covers 14 residues. Germline lookup yields CDR1 SNHLY and CDR2 FYNNEI. The trim removed 7 bases at V and 5 bases at J, leaving 9 bases unmatched. The CDR3 nucleotides are TGTGCCAGCAAGCCGACAGGGGTTAGTTATGGCTACACCTTC. Translated: CASKPTGVSYGYTF.

This clonotype was found a few times. This rearrangement joins TRBV20-1 to TRBJ2-3; D not resolved. The germline CDR1 and CDR2 sequences are DFQATT and SNEGSKA (reference sequence). The ends were cut back, 6 bases at V and 0 bases at J, with 4 bases in the middle. The CDR3 totals 11 residues. Written as DNA, the CDR3 is TGCAGTGCGTATAGCACAGATACGCAGTATTTT. As protein: CSAYSTDTQYF.

This clonotype was detected ten times or more. The CDR3 DNA reads TGTGCCAGCAGTTTCCGCGGACGTGTTCCAGATACGCAGTATTTT. It yields the protein CASSFRGRVPDTQYF. The rearrangement links TRBV28 to TRBJ2-3, with no clear D. V lost 3 bases and J 4 bases, leaving 14 bases between the germline ends. Germline CDR1 and CDR2: MDHEN and SYDVKM. This CDR3 is built from 15 residues.

This clonotype was observed a handful of times. This sequence joins TRBV30 and TRBJ2-7, with 9 positions matching TRBD2. CDR1 and CDR2 from the germline V gene are GTSNPN and SVGIG (reference sequence). Germline trimming cut 8 bases from V and 5 bases from J; bases unmatched to any gene: 13. The CDR3 is 14 amino acids. This chain's CDR3 is CARMGLAGRDEQYF. CDR3 nucleotide sequence: TGTGCCCGGATGGGGCTAGCGGGAAGGGACGAGCAGTACTTC.

This clonotype was counted at least ten times. The V and J genes are TRBV30 and TRBJ1-1; no clear D gene. The CDR3 has 13 residues. V was clipped by 0 bases and J by 5 bases, with 10 bases between them. Germline values: CDR1 GTSNPN, CDR2 SVGIG (reference sequence). The CDR3 reads CAWSVDRDTEAFF. The CDR3 DNA reads as TGTGCCTGGAGTGTTGATCGGGATACTGAAGCTTTCTTT.

This clonotype has ten or more counts. The V call is TRBV2, the J call TRBJ2-7; 8 bases align to TRBD2. This CDR3 contains 14 residues. J lost 0 bases, V lost 7 bases, and 5 bases had no gene match. Germline CDR1 and CDR2: SNHLY and FYNNEI. CDR3 protein: CASNGGRTSYEQYF. CDR3 DNA: TGTGCCAGCAATGGCGGGAGGACCTCCTACGAGCAGTACTTC.

This chain joins TRBV18 and TRBJ2-4, with D perhaps matching TRBD1 (5 bases). V was clipped by 3 bases and J by 0 bases, with 15 bases between them. This CDR3 is built from 17 residues. Per the germline V gene, CDR1 is KGHSH and CDR2 is LQKENI. The CDR3 DNA reads TGTGCCAGCTCACCCTCCACAGGTAGACTAGCCAAAAACATTCAGTACTTC. Its protein is CASSPSTGRLAKNIQYF.

This clonotype was observed at least ten times. This chain connects TRBV28 to TRBJ2-5; 12 nucleotides line up with TRBD2. V lost 5 bases to trimming and J lost 5 bases; unmatched junction nucleotides: 18. The CDR3 runs to 19 residues. The germline V gene encodes CDR1 MDHEN and CDR2 SYDVKM. The CDR3: CASSLGLAGDGFPAETQYF. CDR3 sequence (DNA): TGTGCCAGCAGTCTGGGACTAGCGGGTGACGGCTTTCCCGCGGAGACCCAGTACTTC. The full variable domain, completed using reference TRBV28 and TRBJ2-5, is DVKVTQSSRYLVKRTGEKVFLECVQDMDHENMFWYRQDPGLGLRLIYFSYDVKMKEKGDIPEGYSVSREKKERFSLILESASTNQTSMYLCASSLGLAGDGFPAETQYFGPGTRLLVL.

There are many counts of this clonotype. The rearrangement uses TRBV6-5 and TRBJ2-6, with D uncertain. In germline, CDR1 is MNHEY, CDR2 SVGAGI. Trimming took off 0 bases at V and 2 bases at J, with 2 bases between the two ends. This CDR3 is built from 14 residues. This CDR3 reads CASSYSTGANVLTF. Written as DNA, the CDR3 is TGTGCCAGCAGTTACTCGACTGGGGCCAACGTCCTGACTTTC.

In its sample, this clonotype was seen a few times. This chain uses TRBV30 with TRBJ1-5, with D possibly TRBD1 on 5 matching bases. CDR1 is GTSNPN, CDR2 SVGIG, per germline (reference sequence). Between the trimmed V and J ends, which lost 1 base and 0 bases, there was a span of 7 bases. The CDR3 is 14 amino acids. The CDR3 here is CAWSGGSSNQPQHF. CDR3 sequence (DNA): TGTGCCTGGAGTGGGGGGAGTAGCAATCAGCCCCAGCATTTT.

This clonotype was counted ten times or more. This chain connects TRBV20-1 to TRBJ2-3, with 7 bases fitting TRBD2. Germline trimming cut 3 bases from V and 5 bases from J; bases unmatched to any gene: 5. CDR1 and CDR2 (germline): DFQATT, SNEGSKA (reference sequence). CDR3 length: 13 residues. The CDR3: CSASGRREDTQYF. CDR3 nucleotides: TGCAGTGCTAGCGGGAGGCGAGAAGATACGCAGTATTTT.

This clonotype was detected ten times or more. This sequence joins TRBV3-1 and TRBJ2-4; TRBD2 is a possible D gene (5 bases). The V end was cut by 4 bases, the J end by 9 bases, with 10 bases between. The CDR3 spans 12 residues. The germline V gene has CDR1 LGHDT and CDR2 YNNKEL (reference sequence). The CDR3 sequence: CASSPGLGIQYF. For the CDR3, the DNA is TGTGCCAGCAGCCCCGGACTGGGCATTCAGTACTTC.

This clonotype was found many times. The chain joins TRBV3-1 to TRBJ1-1, with D tentatively TRBD1 (5 bases). V was cut by 1 base and J by 4 bases, with 10 bases left in between. CDR1 is LGHDT, CDR2 YNNKEL, per germline (reference sequence). The CDR3 totals 14 residues. The CDR3: CASSQAGRGTEAFF. CDR3 coding DNA: TGTGCCAGCAGCCAAGCAGGGAGGGGCACTGAAGCTTTCTTT.

This clonotype appeared a few times. The chain couples TRBV7-9 to TRBJ1-4, with D possibly matching TRBD1 (6 bases). This CDR3 has 13 amino acids. The germline CDR1 and CDR2 sequences are SEHNR and FQNEAQ (reference sequence). This CDR3 is CAINREFNEKLFF. The CDR3 nucleotides read TGTGCTATAAACAGGGAGTTTAATGAAAAACTGTTTTTT. The complete variable domain, with remaining parts taken from reference TRBV7-9 and TRBJ1-4, reads DTGVSQNPRHKITKRGQNVTFRCDPISEHNRLYWYRQTLGQGPEFLTYFQNEAQLEKSRLLSDRFSAERPKGSFSTLEIQRTEQGDSAMYLCAINREFNEKLFFGSGTQLSVL.

DNA for the CDR3: TGTGCCAGCAGCTTATTAGCCGGGACAACTCAAGAGACCCAGTACTTC. It is translated as CASSLLAGTTQETQYF. This chain uses TRBV3-1 with TRBJ2-5; a possible D gene is TRBD1 (6 bases). The CDR3 loop spans 16 amino acids. Germline values: CDR1 LGHDT, CDR2 YNNKEL (reference sequence). V lost 5 bases, J lost 2 bases, and 18 bases lay in between.

This rearrangement joins TRBV25-1 to TRBJ2-1, with D perhaps matching TRBD2 (6 bases). Germline V gene sequence: CDR1 MGHDK, CDR2 SYGVNS. The CDR3 spans 15 residues. Trimming left V 3 bases short and J 6 bases short, with 15 bases between. The DNA of the CDR3 is TGTGCCAGCAGTGAGGGTCGGGGGAGCTTCAATGAGCAGTTCTTC. It codes for CASSEGRGSFNEQFF.

This clonotype occurred many times. This rearrangement joins TRBV11-2 to TRBJ2-1, with 11 positions matching TRBD2. J lost 2 bases, V lost 7 bases, and 13 bases had no gene match. The CDR3 covers 18 residues. Germline CDR1 reads SGHAT; CDR2 reads FQNNGV. The CDR3 sequence: CASTPGTSGSSTYNEQFF. The DNA of the CDR3 is TGTGCCAGCACCCCTGGAACTAGCGGGAGTAGCACCTACAATGAGCAGTTCTTC.

This rearrangement joins TRBV7-9 to TRBJ2-3, with D tentatively TRBD1 (5 bases). The CDR3 is 12 amino acids. Germline V gives CDR1 SEHNR, CDR2 FQNEAQ (reference sequence). Trimming took 1 base from V and 8 from J, leaving 7 bases between them. Here the CDR3 DNA reads TGTGCCAGCAGCTTAGAAAGGGGTACGCAGTATTTT. Amino acids: CASSLERGTQYF.

The chain uses TRBV20-1 and TRBJ2-1; 8 positions match TRBD2. This CDR3 is built from 13 residues. With V trimmed by 5 bases and J by 7 bases, 7 bases remained unmatched. Germline loops: CDR1 DFQATT, CDR2 SNEGSKA (reference sequence). The CDR3 protein is CSAQGAGVNEQFF. Written as DNA, the CDR3 is TGCAGTGCTCAGGGAGCGGGGGTTAATGAGCAGTTCTTC.

This clonotype has more than one count but fewer than ten. The J gene is TRBJ2-7, the V gene TRBV5-6; D perhaps matches TRBD2 (7 bases). Trimming took off 3 bases at V and 3 bases at J, with 16 bases between the two ends. This CDR3 is built from 15 residues. From germline, CDR1 is SGHDT and CDR2 YYEEEE. CDR3 sequence (DNA): TGTGCCAGCAGCTGGGGGGCTAGCGGATACTACGAGCAGTACTTC. It yields the protein CASSWGASGYYEQYF.

This clonotype was picked up many times. The V gene is TRBV6-1, the J gene TRBJ2-5; no reliable D call. The CDR3 is 12 residues long. Trimming stripped 5 bases from V and 2 bases from J, with 6 bases between. CDR1 and CDR2 from the germline V gene are MNHNS and SASEGT. The CDR3 DNA reads TGTGCCAGCAGTCGCCCTCAAGAGACCCAGTACTTC. Its translation: CASSRPQETQYF.